The 10 T cell receptor beta chains reported below all come from one sample, sequenced in a study of response to subunit inactivated influenza vaccine. TCRdb recomputed calls from the RT-PCR reads with MiXCR, one row per CDR3 protein. The profile shows around 180,000 distinct CDR3 sequences, about 10% of them singletons. The material sequenced was non-naive T cells sorted from PBMCs, taken on the day of vaccination. The receptors were gathered from a man between 45 and 60 years old who received an inactivated influenza vaccine.

The J gene is TRBJ2-2, the V gene TRBV9, with 8 bases matching TRBD1. CDR3 size: 15 residues. V dropped 3 bases and J dropped 6; count of bases not matched to a gene: 7. Germline assignment: CDR1 SGDLS and CDR2 YYNGEE. DNA for the CDR3: TGTGCCAGCAGCGAAAGGACAGGGAGATCCGGGGAGCTGTTTTTT. Its protein is CASSERTGRSGELFF.

In this sample, this clonotype turned up a few times. The V and J genes are TRBV7-2 and TRBJ2-3; D gene ambiguous. Trimming removed 3 bases from V and 3 bases from J, with 7 bases in between. This CDR3 comprises 13 residues. Germline V gene sequence: CDR1 SGHTA, CDR2 FQGNSA. The CDR3 nucleotides read TGTGCCAGCAGCTTGATTAGGACAGATACGCAGTATTTT. This translates into CASSLIRTDTQYF.

The chain has TRBV20-1 and TRBJ2-5; D might be TRBD2 (7 bases). V was shortened by 6 bases and J by 2 bases, with 19 bases between the two germline ends. The CDR3 spans 15 residues. CDR1 is DFQATT, CDR2 SNEGSKA, per germline (reference sequence). The DNA of the CDR3 is TGCAGTGCCCCCGCGGGGGCAGGACCTCAAGAGACCCAGTACTTC. This sequence encodes CSAPAGAGPQETQYF.

V usage is TRBV4-3 and J usage is TRBJ2-1, with 12 nucleotides matching TRBD1. V gave up 5 bases and J gave up 3 bases; unmatched junction bases: 2. The CDR3 is 15 amino acids. The germline gives CDR1 LGHNA, CDR2 YSLEER. The CDR3 DNA follows: TGCGCCAGCAGCAGGGACAGGGGGCTCTACAATGAGCAGTTCTTC. Translation: CASSRDRGLYNEQFF.

The gene calls are TRBV9 and TRBJ2-3; D is unclear. CDR3 length: 15 residues. V was shortened by 0 bases and J by 4 bases, with 12 bases between the two germline ends. CDR1 is SGDLS and CDR2 is YYNGEE in the germline V gene. The CDR3 region has the DNA TGTGCCAGCAGCGTAGCTGTGGTGGGTTCAGATACGCAGTATTTT. Translated: CASSVAVVGSDTQYF.

This clonotype appeared many times. This chain connects TRBV7-2 to TRBJ2-3, with 7 bases fitting TRBD1. The germline CDR1 and CDR2 sequences are SGHTA and FQGNSA. The CDR3 covers 14 residues. V lost 5 bases and J lost 6; bases outside the gene matches: 8. The CDR3 is CASSLDRAADTQYF. The CDR3 DNA is TGTGCCAGCAGCCTCGACAGGGCTGCCGATACGCAGTATTTT.

This clonotype has a count of ten or more. This sequence joins TRBV20-1 and TRBJ1-3; D is uncertain. Trimming removed 5 bases from V and 0 bases from J, with 14 bases in between. The CDR3 has 15 residues. Germline CDR1 and CDR2: DFQATT and SNEGSKA (reference sequence). The chain's CDR3 is CSASKLPSSGNTIYF. The CDR3 DNA reads TGCAGTGCTTCTAAACTACCGTCCTCTGGAAACACCATATATTTT.

This clonotype showed up just a few times. The V call is TRBV10-3, the J call TRBJ2-7, with TRBD1 as a possible D gene (6 bases). V lost 3 bases, J lost 1 base, and 16 bases lay in between. The CDR3 totals 16 residues. Per germline, CDR1 ENHRY and CDR2 SYGVKD. The CDR3: CAISDHSRDTSYEQYF. The CDR3 coding sequence is TGTGCCATCAGTGACCATAGCCGGGACACTTCCTACGAGCAGTACTTC.

V is TRBV3-1 and J is TRBJ1-5; D possibly corresponds to TRBD1 (5 bases). The V gene's germline CDR1 is LGHDT and CDR2 YNNKEL (reference sequence). There are 16 residues in the CDR3. V dropped 1 base and J dropped 7 bases, with 17 bases sitting between them. The CDR3 protein is CASSQGSGGSGQPQHF. For the CDR3, the DNA is TGTGCCAGCAGCCAAGGATCGGGGGGTTCGGGGCAGCCCCAGCATTTT.

This clonotype has a handful of counts. V and J are TRBV10-3 and TRBJ1-1, with TRBD1 matching 8 bases. The CDR3 spans 14 residues. The ends lost 4 bases at V and 6 bases at J; junction bases unmatched: 7. Germline V gene lookup returns CDR1 ENHRY and CDR2 SYGVKD. The DNA for the CDR3 is TGTGCCATCAGTGTGGACAGGGATAACGCTGAAGCTTTCTTT. This gives the protein CAISVDRDNAEAFF.